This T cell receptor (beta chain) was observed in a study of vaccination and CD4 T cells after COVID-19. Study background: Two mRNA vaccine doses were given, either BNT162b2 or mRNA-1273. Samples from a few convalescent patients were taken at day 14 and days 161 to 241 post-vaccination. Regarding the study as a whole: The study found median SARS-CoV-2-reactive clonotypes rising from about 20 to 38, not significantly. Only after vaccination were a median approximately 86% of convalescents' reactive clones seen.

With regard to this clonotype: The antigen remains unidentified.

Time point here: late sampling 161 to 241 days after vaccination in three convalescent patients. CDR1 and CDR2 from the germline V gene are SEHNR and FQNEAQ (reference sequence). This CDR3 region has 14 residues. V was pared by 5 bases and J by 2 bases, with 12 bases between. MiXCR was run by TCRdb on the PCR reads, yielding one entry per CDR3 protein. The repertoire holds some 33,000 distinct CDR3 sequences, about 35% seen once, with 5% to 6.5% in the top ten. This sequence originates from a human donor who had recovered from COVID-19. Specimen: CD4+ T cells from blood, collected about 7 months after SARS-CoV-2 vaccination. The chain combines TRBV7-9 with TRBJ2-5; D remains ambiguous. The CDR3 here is CASSGVWFQETQYF. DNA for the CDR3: TGTGCCAGCAGCGGCGTCTGGTTTCAAGAGACCCAGTACTTC.